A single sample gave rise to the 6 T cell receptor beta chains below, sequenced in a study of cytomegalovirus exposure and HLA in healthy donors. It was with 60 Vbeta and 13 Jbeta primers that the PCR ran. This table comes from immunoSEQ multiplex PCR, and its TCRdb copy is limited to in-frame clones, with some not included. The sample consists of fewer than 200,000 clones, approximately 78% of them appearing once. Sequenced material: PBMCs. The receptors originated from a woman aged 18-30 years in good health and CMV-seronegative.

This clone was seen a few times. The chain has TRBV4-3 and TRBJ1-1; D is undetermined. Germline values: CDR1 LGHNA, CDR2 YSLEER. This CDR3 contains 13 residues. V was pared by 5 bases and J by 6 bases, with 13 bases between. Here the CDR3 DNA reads TGCGCCAGCAGCGATATTCGAGGCTCTGAAGCTTTCTTT. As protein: CASSDIRGSEAFF.

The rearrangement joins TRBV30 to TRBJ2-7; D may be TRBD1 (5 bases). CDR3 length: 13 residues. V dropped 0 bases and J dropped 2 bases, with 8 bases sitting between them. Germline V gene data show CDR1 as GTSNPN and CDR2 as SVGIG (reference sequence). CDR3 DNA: TGTGCCTGGAGTGTGGGGCAGCCCTACGAGCAGTACGTC. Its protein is CAWSVGQPYEQYV.

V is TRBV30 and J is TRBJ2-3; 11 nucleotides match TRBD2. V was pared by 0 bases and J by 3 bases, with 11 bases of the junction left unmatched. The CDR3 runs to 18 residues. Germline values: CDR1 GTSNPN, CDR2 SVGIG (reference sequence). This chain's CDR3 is CAWSVMGRASGRTDTQYF. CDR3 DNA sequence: TGTGCCTGGAGTGTAATGGGTCGAGCTAGCGGGAGGACAGATACGCAGTATTTT.

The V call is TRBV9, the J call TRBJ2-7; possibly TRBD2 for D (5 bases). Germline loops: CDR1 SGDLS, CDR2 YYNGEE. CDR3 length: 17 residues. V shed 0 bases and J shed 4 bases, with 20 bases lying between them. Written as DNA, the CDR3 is TGTGCCAGCAGCGTAGCTGACGCGGGCGGCCAACTGTACGAGCAGTACTTC. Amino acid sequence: CASSVADAGGQLYEQYF.

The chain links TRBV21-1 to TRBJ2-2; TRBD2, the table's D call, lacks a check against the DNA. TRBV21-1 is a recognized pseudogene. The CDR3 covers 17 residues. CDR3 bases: TGTGCCAGCAGCAAAGTGCGAGAGCGGGAAAGCACCGGGGAGCTGTTTTTT. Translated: CASSKVRERESTGELFF.

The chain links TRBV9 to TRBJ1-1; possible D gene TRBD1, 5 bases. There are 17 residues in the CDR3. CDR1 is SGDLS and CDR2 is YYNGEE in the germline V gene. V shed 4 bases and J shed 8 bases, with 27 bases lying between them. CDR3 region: CASSSDGGWGVFQEAFF. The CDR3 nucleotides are TGTGCCAGCAGCTCGGATGGGGGTTGGGGGGTGTTCCAGGAAGCTTTCTTT.